Listed below are T cell receptor beta chains from one sample, sequenced in a study of vaccination and CD4 T cells after COVID-19. The antigens for these receptors are not known. TCRdb processed the PCR reads anew with MiXCR; each CDR3 protein has one entry. Found here are 15,000 to 20,000 distinct CDR3 sequences, approximately 56% of them singletons; the top ten hold about a sixth. This specimen consisted of CD4+ T cells from blood, cultured in vitro, obtained about 7 months after SARS-CoV-2 vaccination. The receptors were gathered from a human donor who had recovered from COVID-19. The CDR3 runs from the conserved cysteine through the conserved F or W. The D gene is left open where the match is weak. The size entry is marked missing in some rows and otherwise reads once, few, many or a size class.

-	TRBV20-1	-	TRBJ1-2	CSARESRTFYGYTF	TGCAGTGCTAGAGAATCCAGGACCTTCTATGGCTACACCTTC
-	TRBV7-2	TRBD2	TRBJ2-5	CASSLVGGGDETQYF	TGTGCCAGCAGCTTGGTGGGCGGGGGGGATGAGACCCAGTACTTC
-	TRBV2	-	TRBJ2-7	CASSAGQGRHHEQYF	TGTGCCAGCAGTGCAGGGCAGGGTCGACATCACGAGCAGTACTTC
-	TRBV29-1	TRBD2	TRBJ2-7	CSVRGLAGSYEQYF	TGCAGCGTTCGGGGACTAGCGGGTTCCTACGAGCAGTACTTC
-	TRBV15	TRBD2	TRBJ2-5	CATSTGGGWEETQYF	TGTGCCACCAGCACCGGGGGGGGGTGGGAAGAGACCCAGTACTTC
-	TRBV12-3/TRBV12-4	-	TRBJ2-5	CASKGSLHETQYF	TGTGCCAGCAAGGGGAGCCTTCACGAGACCCAGTACTTC
-	TRBV27	-	TRBJ1-2	CASSPWRGADYGYTF	TGTGCCAGCAGTCCCTGGAGAGGGGCGGACTATGGCTACACCTTC
-	TRBV6-5	-	TRBJ2-7	CASSSRTAYEQYF	TGTGCCAGCAGTTCTCGGACAGCTTACGAGCAGTACTTC
-	TRBV7-8	-	TRBJ1-6	CASSLVRVSYNSPLHF	TGTGCCAGCAGCTTAGTCAGGGTCTCCTATAATTCACCCCTCCACTTT
-	TRBV6-1	-	TRBJ2-7	CASSVTGIGEQYF	TGTGCCAGCAGCGTGACAGGCATTGGCGAGCAGTACTTC
-	TRBV6-5	-	TRBJ2-1	CASRYLRGGPYNEQFF	TGTGCCAGCAGATACCTAAGGGGGGGGCCATACAATGAGCAGTTCTTC
-	TRBV4-2	-	TRBJ2-7	CASSQVRGYEQYF	TGTGCCAGCAGCCAAGTGCGGGGATACGAGCAGTACTTC
few	TRBV6-5	-	TRBJ1-1	CASSYDKYRVGNTEAFF	TGTGCCAGCAGTTACGACAAGTACAGGGTGGGGAACACTGAAGCTTTCTTT
once	TRBV19	-	TRBJ2-6	CASSSSGANVLTF	TGTGCCAGTAGTTCGTCTGGGGCCAACGTCCTGACTTTC
once	TRBV20-1	-	TRBJ1-2	CSAIPQTATYYGYTF	TGCAGTGCTATACCTCAGACAGCGACCTACTATGGCTACACCTTC
-	TRBV20-1	TRBD2	TRBJ2-1	CSAKSGRWMIEQFF	TGCAGTGCTAAAAGCGGGAGATGGATGATTGAGCAGTTCTTC
-	TRBV20-1	TRBD1	TRBJ2-3	CSARDRQGADTQYF	TGCAGTGCTAGAGATCGCCAGGGGGCGGATACGCAGTATTTT
few	TRBV6-1	-	TRBJ2-7	CASSPPMAWGSYEQYF	TGTGCCAGCAGTCCCCCTATGGCTTGGGGTAGCTACGAGCAGTACTTC
few	TRBV20-1	TRBD2	TRBJ2-3	CSARLAGATDTQYF	TGCAGTGCTAGATTAGCGGGAGCCACAGATACGCAGTATTTT
-	TRBV20-1	-	TRBJ2-6	CSAGAGASGANVLTF	TGCAGTGCTGGGGCGGGCGCCTCTGGGGCCAACGTCCTGACTTTC
-	TRBV27	TRBD2	TRBJ2-3	CASSALGGGFTDTQYF	TGTGCCAGCAGTGCGCTCGGGGGGGGGTTCACAGATACGCAGTATTTT
-	TRBV2	-	TRBJ2-7	CASSEAGYGQYF	TGTGCCAGCAGTGAAGCGGGATACGGGCAGTACTTC
few	TRBV27	-	TRBJ1-2	CASSLQSVLPGQHAGYTF	TGTGCCAGCAGTTTACAAAGCGTACTCCCGGGACAACACGCAGGCTACACCTTC
-	TRBV10-3	-	TRBJ2-3	CAISDRIRGGRADTQYF	TGTGCCATCAGTGACCGGATTAGGGGGGGCCGCGCAGATACGCAGTATTTT
-	TRBV7-3	TRBD2	TRBJ2-1	CASSLTGGPNEQFF	TGTGCCAGCAGCCTTACGGGGGGGCCGAATGAGCAGTTCTTC
medium-sized	TRBV11-3	-	TRBJ2-1	CASSLGREMWNEQFF	TGTGCCAGCAGCTTAGGACGGGAGATGTGGAATGAGCAGTTCTTC
-	TRBV20-1	-	TRBJ1-2	CSASGALGYGYTF	TGCAGTGCTAGTGGGGCCCTGGGGTATGGCTACACCTTC
-	TRBV20-1	-	TRBJ1-1	CSAREDLNTEAFF	TGCAGTGCTAGAGAGGACCTGAACACTGAAGCTTTCTTT
few	TRBV20-1	-	TRBJ2-3	CSARSPRTDTQYF	TGCAGTGCCCGCTCACCCCGCACAGATACGCAGTATTTT
few	TRBV10-3	-	TRBJ1-5	CASSARTVNSNQPQHF	TGTGCCAGCAGTGCGCGGACAGTTAATAGCAATCAGCCCCAGCATTTT
-	TRBV7-9	TRBD1	TRBJ2-2	CASSLGRGLNTGELFF	TGTGCCAGCAGCTTAGGAAGGGGGCTGAACACCGGGGAGCTGTTTTTT
-	TRBV4-3	TRBD2	TRBJ2-3	CASSQDLAGASDTQYF	TGCGCCAGCAGCCAAGATCTAGCGGGAGCATCAGATACGCAGTATTTT
-	TRBV7-8	-	TRBJ1-1	CASSPTAGTEAFF	TGTGCCAGCAGCCCCACTGCTGGCACTGAAGCTTTCTTT
-	TRBV7-2	-	TRBJ2-1	CASMPLFGSYNEQFF	TGTGCCAGCATGCCGTTGTTTGGATCCTACAATGAGCAGTTCTTC
-	TRBV6-2/TRBV6-3	TRBD2	TRBJ2-1	CASSYASGRDEQFF	TGTGCCAGCAGTTACGCTAGCGGGAGGGATGAGCAGTTCTTC
-	TRBV2	TRBD1	TRBJ1-1	CASREDRVEAFF	TGTGCCAGCAGGGAGGACAGGGTTGAAGCTTTCTTT
few	TRBV20-1	TRBD1	TRBJ1-2	CSARDLGQGIPNYGYTF	TGCAGTGCTAGAGATTTGGGACAGGGGATCCCCAACTATGGCTACACCTTC
few	TRBV7-2	-	TRBJ1-6	CASSYGTQDNSPLHF	TGTGCCAGCAGCTATGGGACGCAAGATAATTCACCCCTCCACTTT
-	TRBV20-1	TRBD2	TRBJ2-5	CSARGMGGRKSGETQYF	TGCAGTGCTAGGGGGATGGGCGGGAGGAAATCGGGGGAGACCCAGTACTTC
-	TRBV7-9	-	TRBJ1-1	CASSYRDTRNTEAFF	TGTGCCAGCAGCTACCGGGACACACGGAACACTGAAGCTTTCTTT
few	TRBV7-8	TRBD1	TRBJ2-1	CASSPRRTGGFYNEQFF	TGTGCCAGCAGCCCACGGAGGACAGGGGGCTTCTACAATGAGCAGTTCTTC
-	TRBV6-5	-	TRBJ2-1	CASSYSRTGGDEQFF	TGTGCCAGCAGTTACTCAAGGACTGGGGGAGATGAGCAGTTCTTC
few	TRBV10-3	TRBD1	TRBJ2-7	CASSDRDRTHEQYF	TGTGCCAGCAGTGACCGGGACAGGACCCACGAGCAGTACTTC
-	TRBV2	TRBD1	TRBJ2-3	CASSGGQGDPDTQYF	TGTGCCAGCAGTGGGGGACAGGGGGATCCAGATACGCAGTATTTT